Shown below are 10 T cell receptor beta chains from a single sample sequenced in a study of breast tumors, draining lymph nodes, adjacent tissues. TCRdb reprocessed the multiplex PCR reads with MiXCR, giving one entry per CDR3 protein. The sample carries some 22,000 distinct CDR3 sequences, 68% recorded once. Source material: tumor-adjacent breast tissue. Receptor source: a female donor with breast cancer. Some clones in this sample may be carry-over from other donors' samples.

On this clonotype itself: This clone may be a read error of a much larger clone one base away. This chain connects TRBV2 to TRBJ2-5, with D unclear. Deletions cut 4 bases from V and 2 bases from J, with 8 bases between. This CDR3 is 13 amino acids long. Germline V lookup: CDR1 SNHLY, CDR2 FYNNEI. The CDR3 loop reads CASSGAGQETQYF. For the CDR3, the DNA is TGTGCCAGCAGTGGTGCTGGGCAAGAGACCCAGTACTTC.

This clonotype was observed a handful of times. The chain recombines TRBV20-1 with TRBJ2-7; 14 nucleotides line up with TRBD2. V gave up 4 bases and J gave up 6 bases; unmatched junction bases: 14. The CDR3 is 17 amino acids. The germline V gene encodes CDR1 DFQATT and CDR2 SNEGSKA (reference sequence). DNA for the CDR3: TGCAGTGCTACCCTCCGGACTAGCGGGGGGTGGACTCCCGAGCAGTACTTC. This translates into CSATLRTSGGWTPEQYF.

This clonotype was counted ten times or more. This chain links TRBV6-1 with TRBJ1-4; TRBD1 matches 7 bases. The V segment lost 7 bases and the J segment 7 bases; nucleotides outside the gene matches: 12. Germline loops: CDR1 MNHNS, CDR2 SASEGT. CDR3 length: 15 amino acids. The DNA of the CDR3 is TGTGCCAGCAAACGACAGGGAGGGAGTGGTGAAAAACTGTTTTTT. Residues: CASKRQGGSGEKLFF.

The sample holds one count of this clonotype. The V and J genes are TRBV7-9 and TRBJ2-3; no definite D call. V was clipped by 1 base and J by 2 bases, with 16 bases between them. Germline V gene lookup returns CDR1 SEHNR and CDR2 FQNEAQ (reference sequence). CDR3 length equals 17 residues. The CDR3 reads CASSLGGPPPDTDTQYF. CDR3 bases: TGTGCCAGCAGCTTAGGGGGTCCCCCACCGGACACAGATACGCAGTATTTT.

The genes are TRBV7-3 and TRBJ2-3, with 7 bases lining up with TRBD2. The CDR3 loop spans 18 amino acids. V was pared by 4 bases and J by 0 bases, with 13 bases of the junction left unmatched. CDR1 is SGHTA and CDR2 is FQGTGA in the germline V gene. The CDR3 spells CASSSSQSSGISTDTQYF. DNA of the CDR3: TGTGCCAGCAGCTCCTCTCAGTCTAGCGGAATAAGCACAGATACGCAGTATTTT.

This rearrangement joins TRBV6-4 to TRBJ1-6; 10 nucleotides match TRBD1. CDR3 length: 15 residues. CDR1 and CDR2 from the germline V gene are MRHNA and SNTAGT. V lost 2 bases to trimming and J lost 8 bases; unmatched junction nucleotides: 3. The CDR3 is CASSDRTGGDSPLHF. The CDR3 nucleotides are TGTGCCAGCAGTGACCGGACAGGGGGGGATTCACCCCTCCACTTT.

V and J are TRBV5-6 and TRBJ2-5; unclear D gene. The CDR3 totals 14 residues. The germline V gene has CDR1 SGHDT and CDR2 YYEEEE. V was clipped by 7 bases and J by 11 bases, with 24 bases between them. The DNA for the CDR3 is TGTGCCAGCTCGCGCTACGACTTACAAGAGAGTCAGTACTTC. This codes for CASSRYDLQESQYF.

To note about this clonotype: A read error may account for a junction end that differs from germline. The chain employs TRBV6-5 and TRBJ2-1; no definite D call. CDR1 and CDR2 from the germline V gene are MNHEY and SVGAGI. This CDR3 contains 13 residues. The CDR3 reads CASSCDFYNERFF. The CDR3 nucleotides read TGTGCCAGCAGTTGCGACTTCTACAATGAGCGGTTCTTC.

The chain employs TRBV7-9 and TRBJ2-7, with D possibly being TRBD2 (6 bases). The CDR3 is made up of 15 amino acids. Trimming removed 4 bases at V and 1 base at J, with 14 bases between. Germline V CDR1 and CDR2: SEHNR, FQNEAQ (reference sequence). The CDR3 nucleotides are TGTGCCAGCAGCTCGAATAGACTAGAATCCTACGAGCAGTACTTC. This gives the protein CASSSNRLESYEQYF.

This chain connects TRBV7-7 to TRBJ2-5, with 9 positions matching TRBD2. Germline V gene data show CDR1 as SSHAT and CDR2 as FNYEAQ (reference sequence). The CDR3 is 16 residues long. V shed 1 base, J shed 5 bases, and the junction held 8 bases outside the gene matches. The CDR3 DNA is TGTGCCAGCAGCTTAGGGTTTAGCGGGAGTGGGGAGACCCAGTACTTC. It encodes CASSLGFSGSGETQYF.